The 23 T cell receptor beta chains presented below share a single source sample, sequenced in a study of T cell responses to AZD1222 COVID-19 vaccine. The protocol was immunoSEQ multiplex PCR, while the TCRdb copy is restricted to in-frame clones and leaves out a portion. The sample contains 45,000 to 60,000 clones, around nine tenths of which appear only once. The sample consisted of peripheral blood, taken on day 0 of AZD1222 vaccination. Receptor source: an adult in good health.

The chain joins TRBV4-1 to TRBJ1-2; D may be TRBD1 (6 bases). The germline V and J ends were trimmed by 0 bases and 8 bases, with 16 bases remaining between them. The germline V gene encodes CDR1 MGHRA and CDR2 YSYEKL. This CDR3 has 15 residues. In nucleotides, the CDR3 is TGCGCCAGCAGCCAAGATCCCAGGGGCCAACGGGGCTACACCTTC. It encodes CASSQDPRGQRGYTF.

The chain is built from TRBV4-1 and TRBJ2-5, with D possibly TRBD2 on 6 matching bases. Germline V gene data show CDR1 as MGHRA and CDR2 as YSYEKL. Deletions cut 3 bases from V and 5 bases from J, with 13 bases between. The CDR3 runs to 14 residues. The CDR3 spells CASSHSQAGETQYF. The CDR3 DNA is TGCGCCAGCAGCCACAGCCAGGCGGGGGAGACCCAGTACTTC.

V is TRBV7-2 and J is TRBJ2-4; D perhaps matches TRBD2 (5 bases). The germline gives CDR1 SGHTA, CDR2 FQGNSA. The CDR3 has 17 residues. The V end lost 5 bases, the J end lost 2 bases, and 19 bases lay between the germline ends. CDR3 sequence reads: CASSQMGGLMTKNIQYF. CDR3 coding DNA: TGTGCCAGCAGCCAAATGGGTGGACTGATGACCAAAAACATTCAGTACTTC.

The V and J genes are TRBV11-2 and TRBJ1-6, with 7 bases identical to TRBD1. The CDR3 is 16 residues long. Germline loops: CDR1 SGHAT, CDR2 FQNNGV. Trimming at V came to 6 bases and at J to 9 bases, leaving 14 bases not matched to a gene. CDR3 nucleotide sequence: TGTGCCAGCAGGCGAGCGTACCGGCAGGGGGGTTCACCCCTCCACTTT. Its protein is CASRRAYRQGGSPLHF. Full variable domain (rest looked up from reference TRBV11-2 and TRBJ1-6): EAGVAQSPRYKIIEKRQSVAFWCNPISGHATLYWYQQILGQGPKLLIQFQNNGVVDDSQLPKDRFSAERLKGVDSTLKIQPAKLEDSAVYLCASRRAYRQGGSPLHFGNGTRLTVT.

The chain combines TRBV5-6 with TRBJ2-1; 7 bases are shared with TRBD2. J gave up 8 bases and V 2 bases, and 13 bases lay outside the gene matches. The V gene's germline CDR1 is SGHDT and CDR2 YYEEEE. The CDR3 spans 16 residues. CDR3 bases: TGTGCCAGCAGCTTTCTTCGGCGGGGGACTGGCGATGAGCAGTTCTTC. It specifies CASSFLRRGTGDEQFF.

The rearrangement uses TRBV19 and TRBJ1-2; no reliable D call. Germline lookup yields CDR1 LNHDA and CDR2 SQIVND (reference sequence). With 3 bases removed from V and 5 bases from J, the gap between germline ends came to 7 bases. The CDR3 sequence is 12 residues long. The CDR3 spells CASSIGRYGYTF. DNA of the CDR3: TGTGCCAGTAGTATTGGGCGGTATGGCTACACCTTC. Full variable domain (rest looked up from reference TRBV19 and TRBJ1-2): DGGITQSPKYLFRKEGQNVTLSCEQNLNHDAMYWYRQDPGQGLRLIYYSQIVNDFQKGDIAEGYSVSREKKESFPLTVTSAQKNPTAFYLCASSIGRYGYTFGSGTRLTVV.

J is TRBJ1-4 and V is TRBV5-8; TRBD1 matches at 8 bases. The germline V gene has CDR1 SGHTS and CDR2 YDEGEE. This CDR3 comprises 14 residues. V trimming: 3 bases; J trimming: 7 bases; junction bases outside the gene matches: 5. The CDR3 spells CASSSGGGGEKLFF. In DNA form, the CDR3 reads TGTGCCAGCAGCTCAGGGGGCGGAGGTGAAAAACTGTTTTTT.

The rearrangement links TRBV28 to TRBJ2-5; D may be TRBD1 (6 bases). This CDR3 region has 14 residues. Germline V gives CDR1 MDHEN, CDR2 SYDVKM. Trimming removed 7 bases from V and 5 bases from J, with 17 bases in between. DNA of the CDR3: TGTGCCAGCACTAACCCAGGGGATTGGGAGACCCAGTACTTC. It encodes CASTNPGDWETQYF.

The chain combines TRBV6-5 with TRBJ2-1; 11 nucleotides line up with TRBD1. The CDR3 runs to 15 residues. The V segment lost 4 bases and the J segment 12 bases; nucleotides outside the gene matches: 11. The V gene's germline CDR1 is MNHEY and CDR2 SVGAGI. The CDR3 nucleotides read TGTGCCAGCAGTTCCGGGACAGGGGGTCCCGTCGCGCAGTTCTTC. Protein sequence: CASSSGTGGPVAQFF.

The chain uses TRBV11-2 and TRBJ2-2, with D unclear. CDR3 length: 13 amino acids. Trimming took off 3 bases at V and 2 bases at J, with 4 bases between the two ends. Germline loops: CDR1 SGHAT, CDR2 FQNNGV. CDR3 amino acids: CASSFSNTGELFF. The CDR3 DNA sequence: TGTGCCAGCAGCTTTAGTAACACCGGGGAGCTGTTTTTT.

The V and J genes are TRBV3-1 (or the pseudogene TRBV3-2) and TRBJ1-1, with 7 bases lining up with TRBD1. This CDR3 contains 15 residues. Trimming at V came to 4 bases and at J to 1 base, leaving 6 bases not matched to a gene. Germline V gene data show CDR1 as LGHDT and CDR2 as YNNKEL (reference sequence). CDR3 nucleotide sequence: TGTGCCAGCAGCCGTCCCGGGACAGCGAACACTGAAGCTTTCTTT. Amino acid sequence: CASSRPGTANTEAFF.

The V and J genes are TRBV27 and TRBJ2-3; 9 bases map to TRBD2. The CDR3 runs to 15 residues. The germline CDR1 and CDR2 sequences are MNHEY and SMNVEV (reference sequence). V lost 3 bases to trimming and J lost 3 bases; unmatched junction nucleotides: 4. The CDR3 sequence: CASSFLRGGTDTQYF. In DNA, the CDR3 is TGTGCCAGCAGTTTTTTGCGGGGGGGAACAGATACGCAGTATTTT.

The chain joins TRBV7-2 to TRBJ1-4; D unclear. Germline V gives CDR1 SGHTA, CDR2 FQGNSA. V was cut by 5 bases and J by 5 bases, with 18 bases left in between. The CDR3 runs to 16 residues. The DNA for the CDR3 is TGTGCCAGCAGCCTCATTGCGGTGGGAGAGAATGAAAAACTGTTTTTT. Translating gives CASSLIAVGENEKLFF.

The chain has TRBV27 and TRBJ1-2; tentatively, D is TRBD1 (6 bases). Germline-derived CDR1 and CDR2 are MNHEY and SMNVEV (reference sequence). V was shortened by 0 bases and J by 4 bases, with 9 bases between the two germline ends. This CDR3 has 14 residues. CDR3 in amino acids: CASSLSPGAYGYTF. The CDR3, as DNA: TGTGCCAGCAGTTTATCGCCAGGGGCCTATGGCTACACCTTC.

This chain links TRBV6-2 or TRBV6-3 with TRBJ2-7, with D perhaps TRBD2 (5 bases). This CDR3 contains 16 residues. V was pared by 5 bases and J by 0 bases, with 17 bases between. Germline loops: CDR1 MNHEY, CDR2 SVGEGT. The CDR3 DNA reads TGTGCCAGCAGTCGTGGCGTGCCTGGGAGCTCCTACGAGCAGTACTTC. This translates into CASSRGVPGSSYEQYF.

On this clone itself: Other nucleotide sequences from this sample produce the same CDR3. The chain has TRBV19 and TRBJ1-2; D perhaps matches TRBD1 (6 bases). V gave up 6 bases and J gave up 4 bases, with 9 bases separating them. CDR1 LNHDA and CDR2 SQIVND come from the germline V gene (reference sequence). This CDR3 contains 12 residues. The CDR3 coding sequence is TGTGCCAGTAGGACAGGTTCCTATGGCTACACCTTC. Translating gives CASRTGSYGYTF.

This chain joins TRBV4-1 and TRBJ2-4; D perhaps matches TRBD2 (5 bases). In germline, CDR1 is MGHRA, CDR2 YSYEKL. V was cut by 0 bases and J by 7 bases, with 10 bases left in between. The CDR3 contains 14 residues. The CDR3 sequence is CASSQDTRANIQYF. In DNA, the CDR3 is TGCGCCAGCAGCCAAGATACTAGGGCTAACATTCAGTACTTC.

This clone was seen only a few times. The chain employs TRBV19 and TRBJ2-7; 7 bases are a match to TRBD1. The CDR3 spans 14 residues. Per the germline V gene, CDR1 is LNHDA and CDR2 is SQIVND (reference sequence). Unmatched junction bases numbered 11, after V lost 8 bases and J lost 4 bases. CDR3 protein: CASSQPGQTYEQYF. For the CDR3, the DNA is TGTGCCAGTTCTCAACCGGGACAGACATACGAGCAGTACTTC. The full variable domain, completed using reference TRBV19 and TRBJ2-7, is DGGITQSPKYLFRKEGQNVTLSCEQNLNHDAMYWYRQDPGQGLRLIYYSQIVNDFQKGDIAEGYSVSREKKESFPLTVTSAQKNPTAFYLCASSQPGQTYEQYFGPGTRLTVT.

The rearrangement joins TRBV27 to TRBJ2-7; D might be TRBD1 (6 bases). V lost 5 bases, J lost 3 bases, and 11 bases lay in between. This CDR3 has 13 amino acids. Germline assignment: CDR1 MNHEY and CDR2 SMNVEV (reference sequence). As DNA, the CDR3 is TGTGCCAGCAGTCTCGGGACAAGCTACGAGCAGTACTTC. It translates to CASSLGTSYEQYF.

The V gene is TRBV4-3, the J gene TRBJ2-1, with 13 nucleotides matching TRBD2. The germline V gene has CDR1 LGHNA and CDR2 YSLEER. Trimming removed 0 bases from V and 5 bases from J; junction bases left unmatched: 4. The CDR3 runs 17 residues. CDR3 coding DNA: TGCGCCAGCAGCCAAGACCTACTAGCGGGGGGGGACAATGAGCAGTTCTTC. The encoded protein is CASSQDLLAGGDNEQFF.

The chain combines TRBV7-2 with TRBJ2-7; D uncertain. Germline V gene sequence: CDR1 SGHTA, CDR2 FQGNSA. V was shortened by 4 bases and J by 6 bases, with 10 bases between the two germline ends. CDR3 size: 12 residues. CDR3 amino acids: CASSYSHGEQYF. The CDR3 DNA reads TGTGCCAGCAGCTACAGCCATGGCGAGCAGTACTTC.

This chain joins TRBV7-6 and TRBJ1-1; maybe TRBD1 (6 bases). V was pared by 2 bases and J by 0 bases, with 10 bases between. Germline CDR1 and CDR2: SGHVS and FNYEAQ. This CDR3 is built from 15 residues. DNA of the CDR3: TGTGCCAGCAGCTTACCACAGGGAGTGAACACTGAAGCTTTCTTT. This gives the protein CASSLPQGVNTEAFF.

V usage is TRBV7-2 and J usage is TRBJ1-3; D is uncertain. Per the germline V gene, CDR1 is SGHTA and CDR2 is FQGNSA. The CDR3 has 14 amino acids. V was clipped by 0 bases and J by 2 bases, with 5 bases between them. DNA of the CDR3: TGTGCCAGCAGCTTAGCCCTGGCTGGAAACACCATATATTTT. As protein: CASSLALAGNTIYF.